Below, 15 T cell receptor beta chains from the same sample are listed, as sequenced in a study of T-cell memory formation after mild COVID-19. MiXCR was run by TCRdb on the 5' RACE reads, yielding one entry per CDR3 protein. The table records hundreds of thousands of distinct CDR3 sequences, around 21% of them present only once. The material sequenced was PBMCs or a T cell subset sorted from them (not recorded which). These receptor sequences come from an adult woman who had mild COVID-19 (a few samples of this study predate the infection). Cell type and time point are not known.

The chain carries TRBV5-6 and TRBJ2-3; TRBD1 agrees at 8 bases. The V gene's germline CDR1 is SGHDT and CDR2 YYEEEE. The V gene end was trimmed by 0 bases and the J gene end by 0 bases; junction bases not matched to a gene: 12. This CDR3 contains 19 residues. In DNA form, the CDR3 reads TGTGCCAGCAGCTTGGTATCCGGGACAGGTTTTTCTAGCACAGATACGCAGTATTTT. It specifies CASSLVSGTGFSSTDTQYF.

DNA of the CDR3: TGTGCCAGCATAGGCACTAGCACAGATACGCAGTATTTT. Residues: CASIGTSTDTQYF. This chain connects TRBV6-5 to TRBJ2-3, with no clear D. The germline CDR1 and CDR2 sequences are MNHEY and SVGAGI. V gave up 7 bases and J gave up 0 bases, with 8 bases separating them. The CDR3 has 13 amino acids.

This clonotype turned up a few times. The chain carries TRBV10-3 and TRBJ1-1; D is uncertain. In germline, CDR1 is ENHRY, CDR2 SYGVKD. Trimming removed 4 bases from V and 1 base from J, with 7 bases in between. The CDR3 length is 13 residues. CDR3 residues: CAISATENTEAFF. CDR3 nucleotide sequence: TGTGCCATCAGTGCAACGGAGAACACTGAAGCTTTCTTT.

For the CDR3, the DNA is TGCAGTGCTGGCCGGGACAGGGGATACTACGAGCAGTACTTC. This sequence encodes CSAGRDRGYYEQYF. This chain links TRBV20-1 with TRBJ2-7; 10 nucleotides align to TRBD1. The V gene end was trimmed by 5 bases and the J gene end by 3 bases; junction bases not matched to a gene: 7. The V gene's germline CDR1 is DFQATT and CDR2 SNEGSKA (reference sequence). The CDR3 extends over 14 amino acids.

DNA of the CDR3: TGCAGTGCTAGTCGAGGGAACACCGGGGAGCTGTTTTTT. Protein sequence: CSASRGNTGELFF. V gene TRBV20-1 combines with J gene TRBJ2-2; D remains unclear. Trimming removed 3 bases at V and 1 base at J, with 6 bases between. CDR3 length: 13 residues. Germline V gene sequence: CDR1 DFQATT, CDR2 SNEGSKA (reference sequence).

This chain uses TRBV3-1 with TRBJ2-1; TRBD1 matches at 7 bases. Germline V gene sequence: CDR1 LGHDT, CDR2 YNNKEL (reference sequence). The CDR3 loop spans 12 amino acids. The V and J ends lost 4 bases and 11 bases, in that order; junction bases with no gene match: 5. The CDR3 sequence: CASSLGTVKQFF. CDR3 DNA sequence: TGTGCCAGCAGCCTTGGGACAGTCAAGCAGTTCTTC.

J is TRBJ2-5 and V is TRBV6-5; possible D gene TRBD2, 6 bases. The V end lost 5 bases, the J end lost 6 bases, and 13 bases lay between the germline ends. From germline, CDR1 is MNHEY and CDR2 SVGAGI. The CDR3 is made up of 13 amino acids. The CDR3 reads CASSGGFMKTQYF. As DNA, the CDR3 is TGTGCCAGCAGTGGGGGGTTTATGAAGACCCAGTACTTC.

This clonotype was observed a few times. The V call is TRBV7-2, the J call TRBJ2-3; 16 bases match TRBD2. The J segment lost 6 bases and the V segment lost 6 bases, leaving 18 bases of the junction unmatched. CDR3 length: 20 residues. In germline, CDR1 is SGHTA, CDR2 FQGNSA. CDR3 protein: CASSSPGTSGRGLPTDTQYF. In nucleotides, the CDR3 is TGTGCCAGCAGTTCTCCCGGGACTAGCGGGAGGGGCCTTCCTACGGATACGCAGTATTTT.

The chain combines TRBV7-3 with TRBJ2-7; D is perhaps TRBD1 (6 bases). The V gene's germline CDR1 is SGHTA and CDR2 FQGTGA. Deletions cut 0 bases from V and 6 bases from J, with 12 bases between. The CDR3 has 14 amino acids. CDR3 amino acids: CASSLTPGHGEQYF. CDR3 bases: TGTGCCAGCAGCTTAACGCCGGGACATGGCGAGCAGTACTTC.

The genes are TRBV7-6 and TRBJ2-3, with 9 positions matching TRBD2. In germline, CDR1 is SGHVS, CDR2 FNYEAQ. V dropped 1 base and J dropped 6; count of bases not matched to a gene: 11. There are 17 residues in the CDR3. This CDR3 is CASSLVPLAGPGDTQYF. CDR3 DNA sequence: TGTGCCAGCAGCTTAGTACCACTAGCGGGTCCAGGGGATACGCAGTATTTT.

This clonotype was counted only a few times. The chain is built from TRBV29-1 and TRBJ1-2; 9 nucleotides line up with TRBD1. V dropped 3 bases and J dropped 3; count of bases not matched to a gene: 17. The germline CDR1 and CDR2 sequences are SQVTM and ANQGSEA. There are 18 residues in the CDR3. CDR3 loop: CSVELGVGQGSGDYGYTF. The CDR3 DNA reads as TGCAGCGTTGAGCTAGGGGTCGGACAGGGGAGTGGTGACTATGGCTACACCTTC.

This chain connects TRBV20-1 to TRBJ2-5, with 7 bases lining up with TRBD2. The CDR3 consists of 14 residues. J was trimmed by 2 bases and V by 5 bases; bases with no gene match: 8. CDR1 DFQATT and CDR2 SNEGSKA come from the germline V gene (reference sequence). CDR3 sequence: CSAGGLGDQETQYF. The CDR3 DNA reads TGCAGTGCTGGAGGACTAGGGGATCAAGAGACCCAGTACTTC.

This clonotype came up a few times. The CDR3 DNA sequence: TGTGCCAGCAGCTTGGACTCTTCGACAGGGGGCGGGACTGAAGCTTTCTTT. The encoded protein is CASSLDSSTGGGTEAFF. The V call is TRBV5-4, the J call TRBJ1-1, with 10 bases lining up with TRBD1. The V and J ends lost 0 bases and 5 bases, in that order; junction bases with no gene match: 10. The CDR3 consists of 17 residues. From germline, CDR1 is SGHNT and CDR2 YYREEE (reference sequence). Together with reference TRBV5-4 and TRBJ1-1, the CDR3 gives the full variable domain: ETGVTQSPTHLIKTRGQQVTLRCSSQSGHNTVSWYQQALGQGPQFIFQYYREEENGRGNFPPRFSGLQFPNYSSELNVNALELDDSALYLCASSLDSSTGGGTEAFFGQGTRLTVV.

This clonotype was seen more than once but under ten times. This chain links TRBV7-2 with TRBJ1-2, with no clear D. Germline CDR1 reads SGHTA; CDR2 reads FQGNSA. This CDR3 is 13 amino acids long. Trimming cost V 3 bases and J 8 bases, with 13 bases left between them. Here the CDR3 reads CASSFGVLEGYTF. In DNA, the CDR3 is TGTGCCAGCAGCTTCGGGGTCCTGGAGGGCTACACCTTC. Looking up the rest from reference TRBV7-2 and TRBJ1-2 gives the full variable domain: GAGVSQSPSNKVTEKGKDVELRCDPISGHTALYWYRQSLGQGLEFLIYFQGNSAPDKSGLPSDRFSAERTGGSVSTLTIQRTQQEDSAVYLCASSFGVLEGYTFGSGTRLTVV.

The V call is TRBV9, the J call TRBJ1-1; TRBD1 is a possible D gene (5 bases). CDR3 length: 15 residues. V lost 1 base, J lost 2 bases, and 12 bases lay in between. Germline loops: CDR1 SGDLS, CDR2 YYNGEE. CDR3 DNA: TGTGCCAGCAGCGTATTCGTGGGGGATAACACTGAAGCTTTCTTT. This encodes CASSVFVGDNTEAFF.